The next 10 T cell receptor beta chains were all read from a single sample in a study of OX40 agonist ivuxolimab in advanced cancers. Using immunoSEQ multiplex PCR, the repertoire was profiled, and TCRdb retains in-frame clones only, with some absent. This table has about 54,000 clones, approximately 90% appearing once. This specimen was CD4+ or CD8+ T cells sorted from blood, taken in a trial of the OX40 agonist ivuxolimab. The receptor source for this set is an adult with an advanced solid tumor such as melanoma, head and neck, liver or kidney cancer.

The rearrangement uses TRBV14 and TRBJ2-1; 9 bases align to TRBD2. V lost 3 bases and J lost 8; bases outside the gene matches: 8. CDR1 and CDR2 from the germline V gene are SGHDN and FVKESK. The CDR3 loop spans 15 amino acids. The CDR3 here is CASSQLAGLKDEQFF. DNA of the CDR3: TGTGCCAGCAGCCAGCTAGCGGGACTTAAGGATGAGCAGTTCTTC.

The CDR3 DNA sequence: TGTGCCAGCAGCGTATGGGTCTCAACCCCAACAGATACGCAGTATTTT. Translated: CASSVWVSTPTDTQYF. The gene calls are TRBV9 and TRBJ2-3, with D uncertain. V gave up 1 base and J gave up 3 bases, with 15 bases separating them. In germline, CDR1 is SGDLS, CDR2 YYNGEE. The CDR3 is 16 amino acids.

The V gene is TRBV7-3, the J gene TRBJ2-5, with TRBD2 as a possible D gene (6 bases). The CDR3 sequence is 19 residues long. Between the trimmed V and J ends, which lost 5 bases and 3 bases, there was a span of 28 bases. CDR1 SGHTA and CDR2 FQGTGA come from the germline V gene. The CDR3 DNA sequence: TGTGCCAGCAGCCCGGCTGGTATTGGTTCGTTATGGGGGGAAGAGACCCAGTACTTC. Translation: CASSPAGIGSLWGEETQYF.

The V call is TRBV7-8, the J call TRBJ2-1; TRBD2 is a possible D gene (6 bases). Trimming removed 5 bases from V and 4 bases from J, with 12 bases in between. This CDR3 is built from 14 residues. Germline V gene sequence: CDR1 SGHVS, CDR2 FQNEAQ. The CDR3: CASSQPGGYNEQFF. For the CDR3, the DNA is TGTGCCAGCAGCCAACCCGGGGGATACAATGAGCAGTTCTTC. The complete variable domain, with remaining parts taken from reference TRBV7-8 and TRBJ2-1, reads GAGVSQSPRYKVAKRGQDVALRCDPISGHVSLFWYQQALGQGPEFLTYFQNEAQLDKSGLPSDRFFAERPEGSVSTLKIQRTQQEDSAVYLCASSQPGGYNEQFFGPGTRLTVL.

This chain connects TRBV7-9 to TRBJ2-1, with D perhaps matching TRBD1 (6 bases). In germline, CDR1 is SEHNR, CDR2 FQNEAQ (reference sequence). V was cut by 4 bases and J by 8 bases, with 12 bases left in between. The CDR3 covers 13 residues. CDR3 protein: CASSSTGRDEQFF. CDR3 sequence (DNA): TGTGCCAGCAGCTCTACAGGGCGGGATGAGCAGTTCTTC.

This clone occurred a few times. The chain links TRBV4-3 to TRBJ1-2; TRBD1 might be the D (5 bases). The CDR3 runs 15 residues. CDR1 and CDR2 from the germline V gene are LGHNA and YSLEER. Trimming took 4 bases from V and 5 from J, leaving 17 bases between them. CDR3 amino acids: CASSPQDTEFYGYTF. DNA for the CDR3: TGCGCCAGCAGCCCCCAGGACACCGAATTTTATGGCTACACCTTC.

The chain carries TRBV28 and TRBJ2-7; TRBD1 agrees at 11 bases. The germline V gene has CDR1 MDHEN and CDR2 SYDVKM. J was trimmed by 5 bases and V by 2 bases; bases with no gene match: 2. This CDR3 spans 14 amino acids. CDR3 sequence: CASSLMGQGDEQYF. DNA of the CDR3: TGTGCCAGCAGTTTAATGGGACAGGGGGACGAGCAGTACTTC. The variable domain in full, with the rest retrieved from reference TRBV28 and TRBJ2-7, is DVKVTQSSRYLVKRTGEKVFLECVQDMDHENMFWYRQDPGLGLRLIYFSYDVKMKEKGDIPEGYSVSREKKERFSLILESASTNQTSMYLCASSLMGQGDEQYFGPGTRLTVT.

This rearrangement joins TRBV30 to TRBJ2-1, with no clear D. Trimming removed 0 bases from V and 4 bases from J, with 7 bases in between. In germline, CDR1 is GTSNPN, CDR2 SVGIG (reference sequence). The CDR3 is 13 residues long. CDR3 protein: CAWSVNGYNEQFF. The CDR3 DNA sequence: TGTGCCTGGAGTGTAAACGGGTACAATGAGCAGTTCTTC. The full variable domain, with the rest looked up from reference TRBV30 and TRBJ2-1, is SQTIHQWPATLVQPVGSPLSLECTVEGTSNPNLYWYRQAAGRGLQLLFYSVGIGQISSEVPQNLSASRPQDRQFILSSKKLLLSDSGFYLCAWSVNGYNEQFFGPGTRLTVL.

The CDR3 bases are TGTGCCAGCAGCTCCTTGGGTCCTAGGGAGACCCAGTACTTC. Protein sequence: CASSSLGPRETQYF. The chain uses TRBV7-6 and TRBJ2-5; D is unresolved. Germline V gives CDR1 SGHVS, CDR2 FNYEAQ. This CDR3 is 14 amino acids long. Trimming removed 4 bases at V and 5 bases at J, with 14 bases between.

The CDR3 reads CATSRIGPYSQPQHF. CDR3 sequence (DNA): TGTGCCACCAGCAGGATAGGACCGTATTCACAGCCCCAGCATTTT. The chain employs TRBV15 and TRBJ1-5; D is undetermined. The CDR3 runs 15 residues. The V gene lost 3 bases and the J gene lost 7 bases, with 16 bases spanning the gap. In germline, CDR1 is LNHNV, CDR2 YYDKDF (reference sequence).